The sequence of this T cell receptor beta chain was determined in a study of beta chain features in type 1 diabetes. Study observations and caveats: A moderate, significant TCRB CDR3 shortening appeared in type 1 diabetes across four CD4+ subsets.

The isolated RNA, all of it, was reverse transcribed, so expressed TCRB transcripts were what got sequenced. Sequencing used immunoSEQ multiplex PCR; TCRdb keeps in-frame clones, though not all of them. The profile shows tens of thousands of clones, more than 45% of them singletons. This CDR3 has 12 residues. V was clipped by 3 bases and J by 2 bases, with 3 bases between them. Germline assignment: CDR1 ENHRY and CDR2 SYGVKD. Sorted populations were all over 98% pure. A note on this clone: Its antigen is as yet unknown.

The sequence derives from a man younger than 35 with type 1 diabetes. Sequenced: stem cell memory CD4+ T cells from blood. The chain joins TRBV10-3 to TRBJ2-3, with D unclear. In nucleotides, the CDR3 is TGTGCCATCAGTGACATCACAGATACGCAGTATTTT. The encoded protein is CAISDITDTQYF.